A selection of T cell receptor beta chains follows, all from one sample in a study of T cell responses to AZD1222 COVID-19 vaccine. TCRdb's copy holds only in-frame clones and misses some; the assay was immunoSEQ multiplex PCR. Counted here are 150,000 or so clones, roughly 91% occurring once; the ten biggest clones make up 1.4% to 1.5%. The material sequenced was peripheral blood, taken on day 0 of AZD1222 vaccination. The source of these receptors is an adult in good health. Both conserved end residues are part of each CDR3. The D gene is left open where the match is weak. A clone size is listed for some rows: how often the clone was seen (once, few, many), or a class if it is expanded.

NA | TRBJ2-1 | TRBV7-3 | NA | TGTGCCAGCAGCCCCCTGGGGAGCTCCTACAATGAGCAGTTCTTC | CASSPLGSSYNEQFF
NA | TRBJ1-6 | TRBV1 | NA | TGCACCAGCAGCCCTCAGGACAGGTTGAGCTCCTATAATTCACCCCTCCACTTT | CTSSPQDRLSSYNSPLHF
NA | TRBJ2-3 | TRBV11-2 | TRBD2 | TGTGCCAGCAGCTTTCGCGGGAGATCAGATACGCAGTATTTT | CASSFRGRSDTQYF
NA | TRBJ2-7 | TRBV4-3 | TRBD2 | TGCGCCAGCAGCCAAGATCAGGGAACAGCGGGACCCTACGAGCAGTACTTC | CASSQDQGTAGPYEQYF
few | TRBJ2-7 | TRBV6-5 | NA | TGTGCCAGCGGCGGGACATCGGCCTACGAGCAGTACTTC | CASGGTSAYEQYF
few | TRBJ1-5 | TRBV12-3/TRBV12-4 | TRBD1 | TGTGCCAGCAGACGGACAGGTAATCAGCCCCAGCATTTT | CASRRTGNQPQHF
NA | TRBJ2-7 | TRBV7-3 | NA | TGTGCCAGCAGCCTCGGGATTACCTACGAGCAGTACTTC | CASSLGITYEQYF
NA | TRBJ1-1 | TRBV12-5 | NA | TGTGCTAGTGGTTTGGTTGCTGGACAGTTGAACACTGAAGCTTTCTTT | CASGLVAGQLNTEAFF
NA | TRBJ1-6 | TRBV6-1 | NA | TGTGCCAGCAGTGAACAACAGGGATGGGGGTCACCCCTCCACTTT | CASSEQQGWGSPLHF
NA | TRBJ2-3 | TRBV5-5 | TRBD2 | TGTGCCAGCAGCTTGGTGACTAGCGGGGGGGGAGATACGCAGTATTTT | CASSLVTSGGGDTQYF
NA | TRBJ1-5 | TRBV7-9 | NA | TGTGCCAGCAGCTTATCGTCCCAGCCCCAGCATTTT | CASSLSSQPQHF
NA | TRBJ1-2 | TRBV6-2/TRBV6-3 | TRBD1 | TGTGCCAGCAGCCACCCCGTTTACGACAGGGGTAACGGCTACACCTTC | CASSHPVYDRGNGYTF
NA | TRBJ2-7 | TRBV9 | NA | TGTGCCAGCAGCCGTAGTACGGGGTACGAGCAGTACTTC | CASSRSTGYEQYF
NA | TRBJ2-5 | TRBV9 | TRBD1 | TGTGCCAGCAGCACAGCTGGGACAGGTCAAGAGACCCAGTACTTC | CASSTAGTGQETQYF
NA | TRBJ2-2 | TRBV2 | TRBD2 | TGTGCCAGCAGTGAAAGGGCAGCGGGAAACACCGGGGAGCTGTTTTTT | CASSERAAGNTGELFF
NA | TRBJ2-2 | TRBV21-1 | NA | TGTGCCAGCAGCAAAGGGGAGACAGTATACGAGCCCTTCGCGAACACCGGGGAGCTGTTTTTT | CASSKGETVYEPFANTGELFF
NA | TRBJ2-3 | TRBV9 | TRBD2 | TGTGCCAGCAGCACACGGACTAGCGGGGGGGCGGATACGCAGTATTTT | CASSTRTSGGADTQYF
NA | TRBJ1-1 | TRBV28 | NA | TGTGCCAGCAGCCTTGGTACAGCCAGGATGAACACTGAAGCTTTCTTT | CASSLGTARMNTEAFF
NA | TRBJ2-1 | TRBV28 | NA | TGTGCCAGCATTTCGGCGGACGGGAGCTCCTACAATGAGCAGTTCTTC | CASISADGSSYNEQFF
NA | TRBJ2-5 | TRBV7-2 | NA | TGTGCCAGCAGCTACGACAGCGCTATTCCCCGGTACTTC | CASSYDSAIPRYF
NA | TRBJ1-2 | TRBV2 | NA | TGTGCCAGCAACAGCTATGGCTACACCTTC | CASNSYGYTF
NA | TRBJ1-2 | TRBV18 | NA | TGTGCCAGCTCACCATTGGGGGGCGCGGTGACCACATATGGCTACACCTTC | CASSPLGGAVTTYGYTF
NA | TRBJ1-5 | TRBV6-5 | NA | TGTGCCAGCATGTCCAGGGGTGGGCAGCCCCAGCATTTT | CASMSRGGQPQHF
NA | TRBJ2-3 | TRBV19 | NA | TGTGCCAGTAGTGGGAGCGGTTCCTCGGGTACGCAGTATTTT | CASSGSGSSGTQYF
NA | TRBJ1-1 | TRBV2 | TRBD1 | TGTGCCAGCAGTGCGGGCGAGGGTACGGACAGGGACGATGAAGCTTTCTTT | CASSAGEGTDRDDEAFF
NA | TRBJ2-7 | TRBV19 | TRBD1 | TGTGCCAGTAGTACCAGGACAGGGACCTCCTACGAGCAGTACTTC | CASSTRTGTSYEQYF
NA | TRBJ1-1 | TRBV12-5 | TRBD1 | TGTGCTAGTGGTTTAGAACAGGGGACTGAAGCTTTCTTT | CASGLEQGTEAFF
NA | TRBJ2-7 | TRBV19 | NA | TGTGCCAGTACCCCAGGGGGGCACGGACCCTCCTACGAGCAGTACTTC | CASTPGGHGPSYEQYF
NA | TRBJ2-1 | TRBV5-1 | TRBD2 | TGCGCCAGCAGCTTAGAGCGGGAGTTGTACAATGAGCAGTTCTTC | CASSLERELYNEQFF
NA | TRBJ2-2 | TRBV6-5 | TRBD1 | TGTGCCAGCAGTTACTCGAGGGGGCCCGGGGAGCTGTTTTTT | CASSYSRGPGELFF
NA | TRBJ1-5 | TRBV7-9 | NA | TGTGCCAGCAGCTTGGGGGGCCAGCCCCAGCATTTT | CASSLGGQPQHF
NA | TRBJ2-1 | TRBV5-6 | NA | TGTGCCAGCAGCTTGGTGGGAACTAATGAGCAGTTCTTC | CASSLVGTNEQFF
NA | TRBJ2-7 | TRBV2 | TRBD2 | TGTGCCAGCAGTGAAGGGGATAGCGGGAGTTCCTACGAGCAGTACTTC | CASSEGDSGSSYEQYF